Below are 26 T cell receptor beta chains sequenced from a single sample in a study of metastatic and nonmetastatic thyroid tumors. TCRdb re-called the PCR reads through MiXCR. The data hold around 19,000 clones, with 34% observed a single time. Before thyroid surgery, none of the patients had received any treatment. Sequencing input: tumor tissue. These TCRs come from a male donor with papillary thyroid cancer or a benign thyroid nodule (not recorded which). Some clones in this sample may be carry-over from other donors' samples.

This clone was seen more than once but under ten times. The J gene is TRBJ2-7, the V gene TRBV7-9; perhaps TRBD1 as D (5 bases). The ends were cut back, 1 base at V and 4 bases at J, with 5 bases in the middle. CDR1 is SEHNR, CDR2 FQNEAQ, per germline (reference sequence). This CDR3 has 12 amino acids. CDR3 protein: CASSLGQYEQYF. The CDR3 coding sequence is TGTGCCAGCAGCTTAGGACAGTACGAGCAGTACTTC. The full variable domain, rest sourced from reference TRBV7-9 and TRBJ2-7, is DTGVSQNPRHKITKRGQNVTFRCDPISEHNRLYWYRQTLGQGPEFLTYFQNEAQLEKSRLLSDRFSAERPKGSFSTLEIQRTEQGDSAMYLCASSLGQYEQYFGPGTRLTVT.

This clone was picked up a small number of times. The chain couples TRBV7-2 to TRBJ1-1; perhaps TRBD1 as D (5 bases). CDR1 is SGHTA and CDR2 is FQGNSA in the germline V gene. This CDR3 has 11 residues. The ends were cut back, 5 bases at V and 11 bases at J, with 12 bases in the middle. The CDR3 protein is CASSPQEVAFF. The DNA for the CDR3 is TGTGCCAGCAGCCCACAGGAGGTGGCTTTCTTT.

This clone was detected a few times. CDR3 amino acids: CASSLLPGEQYF. The CDR3 region has the DNA TGTGCCAGCAGTTTACTCCCAGGCGAGCAGTACTTC. This sequence joins TRBV6-2 or TRBV6-3 and TRBJ2-7; D is unresolved. This CDR3 has 12 amino acids. CDR1 is MNHEY, CDR2 SVGEGT, per germline. Trimming removed 4 bases from V and 6 bases from J, with 10 bases in between.

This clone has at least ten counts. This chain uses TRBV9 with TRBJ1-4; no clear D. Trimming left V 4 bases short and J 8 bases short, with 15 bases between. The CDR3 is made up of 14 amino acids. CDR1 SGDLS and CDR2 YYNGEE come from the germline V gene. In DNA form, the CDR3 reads TGTGCCAGCAGCCCCGGGCCCTCGAAGGAAAAACTGTTTTTT. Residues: CASSPGPSKEKLFF.

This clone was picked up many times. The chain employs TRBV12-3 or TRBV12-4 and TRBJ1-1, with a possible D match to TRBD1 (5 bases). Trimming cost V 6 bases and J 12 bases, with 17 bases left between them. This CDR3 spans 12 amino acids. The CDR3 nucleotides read TGTGCCAGCAGCTCTCCCCCCGGGACTCCTTTCTTT. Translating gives CASSSPPGTPFF.

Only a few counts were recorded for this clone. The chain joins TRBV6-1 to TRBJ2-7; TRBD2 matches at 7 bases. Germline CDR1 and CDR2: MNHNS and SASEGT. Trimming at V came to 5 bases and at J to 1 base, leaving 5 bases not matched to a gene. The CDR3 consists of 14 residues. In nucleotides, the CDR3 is TGTGCCAGCAGTAAAGGCGGGAGTTCCTACGAGCAGTACTTC. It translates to CASSKGGSSYEQYF.

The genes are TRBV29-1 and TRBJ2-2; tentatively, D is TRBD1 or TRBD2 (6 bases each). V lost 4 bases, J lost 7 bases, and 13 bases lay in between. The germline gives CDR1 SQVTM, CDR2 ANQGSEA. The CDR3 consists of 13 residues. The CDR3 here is CSVVGGLSGELFF. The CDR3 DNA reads TGCAGCGTTGTTGGGGGGCTGAGCGGGGAGCTGTTTTTT.

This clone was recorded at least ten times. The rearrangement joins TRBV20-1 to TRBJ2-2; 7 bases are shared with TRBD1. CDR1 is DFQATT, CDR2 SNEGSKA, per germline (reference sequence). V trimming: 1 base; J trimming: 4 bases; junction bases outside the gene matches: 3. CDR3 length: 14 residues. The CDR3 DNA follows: TGCAGTGCTAGAGCCCCAGGGGGCACCGGGGAGCTGTTTTTT. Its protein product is CSARAPGGTGELFF.

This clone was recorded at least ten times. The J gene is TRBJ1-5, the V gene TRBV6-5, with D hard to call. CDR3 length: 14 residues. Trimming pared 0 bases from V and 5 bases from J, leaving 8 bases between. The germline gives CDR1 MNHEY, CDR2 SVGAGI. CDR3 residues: CASSYSGNHQPQHF. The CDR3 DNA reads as TGTGCCAGCAGTTACTCGGGGAATCATCAGCCCCAGCATTTT.

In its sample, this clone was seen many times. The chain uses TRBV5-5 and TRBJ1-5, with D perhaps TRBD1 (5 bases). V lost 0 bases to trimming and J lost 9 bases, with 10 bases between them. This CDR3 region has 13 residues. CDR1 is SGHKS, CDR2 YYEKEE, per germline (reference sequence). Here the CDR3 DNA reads TGTGCCAGCAGCTTGGGAACGAGGGGGCCCCAGCATTTT. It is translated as CASSLGTRGPQHF. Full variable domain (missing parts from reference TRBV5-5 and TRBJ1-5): DAGVTQSPTHLIKTRGQQVTLRCSPISGHKSVSWYQQVLGQGPQFIFQYYEKEERGRGNFPDRFSARQFPNYSSELNVNALLLGDSALYLCASSLGTRGPQHFGDGTRLSIL.

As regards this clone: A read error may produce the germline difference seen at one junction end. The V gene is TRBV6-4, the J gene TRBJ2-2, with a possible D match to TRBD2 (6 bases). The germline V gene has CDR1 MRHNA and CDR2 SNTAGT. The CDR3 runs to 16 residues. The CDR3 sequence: CASSPWWEANTGELFF. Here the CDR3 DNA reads TGTGCCAGCAGCCCGTGGTGGGAGGCGAACACCGGTGAGCTGTTTTTT.

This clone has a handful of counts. As DNA, the CDR3 is TGTGCCAGCAGTGAATCCGCGCACGATTCCTATGGCTACACCTTC. Translated: CASSESAHDSYGYTF. V and J are TRBV6-1 and TRBJ1-2; no clear D gene. The V and J ends lost 2 bases and 4 bases respectively, with 14 bases between them. The CDR3 has 15 amino acids. CDR1 is MNHNS and CDR2 is SASEGT in the germline V gene.

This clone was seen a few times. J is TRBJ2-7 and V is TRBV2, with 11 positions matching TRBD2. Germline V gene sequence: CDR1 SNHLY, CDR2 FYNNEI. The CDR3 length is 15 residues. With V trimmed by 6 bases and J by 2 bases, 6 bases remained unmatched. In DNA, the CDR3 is TGTGCCAGCAGGAAACTAGCGGGAGATCCCTACGAGCAGTACTTC. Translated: CASRKLAGDPYEQYF.

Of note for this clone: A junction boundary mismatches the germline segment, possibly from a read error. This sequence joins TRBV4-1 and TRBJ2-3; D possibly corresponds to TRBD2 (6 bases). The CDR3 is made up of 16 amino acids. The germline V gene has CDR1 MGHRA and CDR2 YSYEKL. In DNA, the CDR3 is TGCGCAAGCAGCCAAGATAGCGCGGGATGCCTGGGTACGCTGTATTTT. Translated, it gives CASSQDSAGCLGTLYF.

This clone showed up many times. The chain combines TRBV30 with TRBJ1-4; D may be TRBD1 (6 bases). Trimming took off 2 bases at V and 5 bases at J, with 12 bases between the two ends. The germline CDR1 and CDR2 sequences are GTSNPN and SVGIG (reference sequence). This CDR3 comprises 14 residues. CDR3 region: CAWSRGGQNEKLFF. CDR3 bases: TGTGCCTGGAGTAGAGGGGGGCAGAATGAAAAACTGTTTTTT. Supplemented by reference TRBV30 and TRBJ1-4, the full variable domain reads SQTIHQWPATLVQPVGSPLSLECTVEGTSNPNLYWYRQAAGRGLQLLFYSVGIGQISSEVPQNLSASRPQDRQFILSSKKLLLSDSGFYLCAWSRGGQNEKLFFGSGTQLSVL.

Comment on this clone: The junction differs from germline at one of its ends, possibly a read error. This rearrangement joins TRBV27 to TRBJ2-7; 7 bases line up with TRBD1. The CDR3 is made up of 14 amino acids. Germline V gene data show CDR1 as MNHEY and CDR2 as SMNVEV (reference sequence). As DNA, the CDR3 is TGTGCCAGCAGTCTGAACCGGGACAGAAACGAGCAGTATTTC. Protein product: CASSLNRDRNEQYF.

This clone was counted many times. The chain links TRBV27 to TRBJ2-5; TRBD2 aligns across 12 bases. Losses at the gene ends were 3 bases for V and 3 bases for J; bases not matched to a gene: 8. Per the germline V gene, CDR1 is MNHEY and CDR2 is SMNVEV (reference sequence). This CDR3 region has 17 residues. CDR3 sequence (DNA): TGTGCCAGCAGTTTCCCGACTAGCGGGGGAAGGGAAGAGACCCAGTACTTC. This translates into CASSFPTSGGREETQYF.

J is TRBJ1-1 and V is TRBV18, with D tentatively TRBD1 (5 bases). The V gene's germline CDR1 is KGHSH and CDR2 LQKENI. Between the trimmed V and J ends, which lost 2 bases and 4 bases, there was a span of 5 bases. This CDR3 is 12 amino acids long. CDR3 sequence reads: CASSPGTTEAFF. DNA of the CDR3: TGTGCCAGCTCACCAGGGACCACTGAAGCTTTCTTT.

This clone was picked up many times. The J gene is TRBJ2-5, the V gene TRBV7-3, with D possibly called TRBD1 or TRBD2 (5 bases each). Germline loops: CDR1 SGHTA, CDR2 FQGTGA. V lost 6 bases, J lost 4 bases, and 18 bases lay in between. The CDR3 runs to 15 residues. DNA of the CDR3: TGTGCCAGCAGGCTAACGGGGCAGGGCGGAGAGACCCAGTACTTC. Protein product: CASRLTGQGGETQYF.

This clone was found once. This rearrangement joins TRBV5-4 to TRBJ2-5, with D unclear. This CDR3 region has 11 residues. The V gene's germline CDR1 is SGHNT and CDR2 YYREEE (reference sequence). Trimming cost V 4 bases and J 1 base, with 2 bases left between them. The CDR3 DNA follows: TGTGCCAGCAGCGCCCAAGAGACCCAGTACTTC. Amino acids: CASSAQETQYF.

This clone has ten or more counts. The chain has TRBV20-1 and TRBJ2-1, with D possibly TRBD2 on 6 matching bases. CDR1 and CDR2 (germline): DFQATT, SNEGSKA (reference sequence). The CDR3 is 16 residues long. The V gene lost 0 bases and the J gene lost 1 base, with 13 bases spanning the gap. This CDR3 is CSARDRGDLSYNEQFF. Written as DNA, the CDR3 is TGCAGTGCTAGAGATCGCGGGGACTTATCCTACAATGAGCAGTTCTTC.

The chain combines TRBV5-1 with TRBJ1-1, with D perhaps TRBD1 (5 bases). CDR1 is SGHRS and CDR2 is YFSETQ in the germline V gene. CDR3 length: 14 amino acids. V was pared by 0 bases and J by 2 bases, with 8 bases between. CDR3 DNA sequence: TGCGCCAGCAGCTTGGTAGGGGCAAACACTGAAGCTTTCTTT. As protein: CASSLVGANTEAFF.

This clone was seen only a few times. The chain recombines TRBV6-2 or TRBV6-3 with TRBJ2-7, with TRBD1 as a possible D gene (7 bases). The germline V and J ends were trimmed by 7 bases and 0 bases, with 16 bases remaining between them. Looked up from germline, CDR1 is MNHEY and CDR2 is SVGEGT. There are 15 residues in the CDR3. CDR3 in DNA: TGTGCCAGCATCGAGGGGGCGGGACTCTCCTACGAGCAGTACTTC. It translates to CASIEGAGLSYEQYF.

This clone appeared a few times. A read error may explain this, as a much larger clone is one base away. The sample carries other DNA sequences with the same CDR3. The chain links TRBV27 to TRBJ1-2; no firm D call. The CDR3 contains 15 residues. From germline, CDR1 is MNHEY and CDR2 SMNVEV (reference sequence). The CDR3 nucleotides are TGTGCCAGCAGTTTGGGTAGGAGAGCTAACTGTGGCTACACCTTC. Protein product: CASSLGRRANCGYTF.

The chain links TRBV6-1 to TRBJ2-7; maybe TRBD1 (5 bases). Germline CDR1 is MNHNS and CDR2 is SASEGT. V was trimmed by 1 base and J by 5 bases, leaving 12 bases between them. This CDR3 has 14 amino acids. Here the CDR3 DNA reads TGTGCCAGCAGTGAAGTCGCAGGGAAGAACGAGCAGTACTTC. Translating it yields CASSEVAGKNEQYF.

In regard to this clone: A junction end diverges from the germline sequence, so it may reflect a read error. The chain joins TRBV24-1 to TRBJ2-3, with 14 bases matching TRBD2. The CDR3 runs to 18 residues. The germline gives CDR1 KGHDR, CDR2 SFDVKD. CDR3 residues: CATSDPRLAGGSTYTQSF. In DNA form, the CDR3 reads TGTGCCACCAGTGATCCTCGACTAGCGGGAGGGAGCACATATACGCAGTCTTTT.